This is a list of T cell receptor beta chains from one sample in a study of blood T cell repertoires in COVID-19. Sequencing used immunoSEQ multiplex PCR; TCRdb keeps in-frame clones, though not all of them. The profile shows fewer than 100,000 clones, roughly 87% of them singletons. Sequencing input: peripheral blood. These receptors all come from a man aged 45 to 65 with acute or convalescent COVID-19. The CDR3 runs from the conserved cysteine through the conserved F or W. D genes are given only for firm matches. The size of a clone is reported for some rows only, either as once, few or many, or as a class for expanded clones.

J	V	D	size	CDR3	DNA
TRBJ2-7	TRBV19	NA	NA	CASSMPGNYEQYF	TGTGCCAGTAGTATGCCAGGGAACTACGAGCAGTACTTC
TRBJ2-5	TRBV7-2	TRBD2	NA	CASSSIAGEKGETQYF	TGTGCCAGCAGTTCCATAGCGGGGGAGAAAGGGGAGACCCAGTACTTC
TRBJ2-1	TRBV30	TRBD2	NA	CAWSARGGAYNEQFF	TGTGCCTGGAGTGCCCGCGGGGGGGCCTACAATGAGCAGTTCTTC
TRBJ1-5	TRBV6-1	TRBD1	few	CASSAAETGIGQPQHF	TGTGCCAGCAGTGCCGCGGAGACAGGGATAGGGCAGCCCCAGCATTTT
TRBJ2-2	TRBV9	NA	NA	CASSPRPGAGGELFF	TGTGCCAGCAGCCCTCGACCAGGGGCAGGCGGGGAGCTGTTTTTT
TRBJ2-5	TRBV7-2	NA	NA	CASSPRGDPQETQYF	TGTGCCAGCAGCCCCAGGGGGGACCCGCAAGAGACCCAGTACTTC
TRBJ1-1	TRBV6-5	TRBD1	NA	CASGDQTGLEAFF	TGTGCCAGCGGGGACCAGACAGGGCTTGAAGCTTTCTTT
TRBJ1-1	TRBV27	NA	NA	CASSSISLSVDTEAFF	TGTGCCAGCAGTTCTATATCGCTGAGCGTGGACACTGAAGCTTTCTTT
TRBJ1-2	TRBV7-3	TRBD1	NA	CASSSDRSRYTF	TGTGCCAGCAGCTCGGACAGGAGTCGCTACACCTTC
TRBJ2-1	TRBV2	NA	NA	CASRGTKRGWDNEQFF	TGTGCCAGCAGGGGGACAAAACGAGGTTGGGACAATGAGCAGTTCTTC
TRBJ2-2	TRBV18	TRBD2	NA	CASSPIAAGVRNTGELFF	TGTGCCAGCTCACCCATAGCGGCGGGAGTGCGTAACACCGGGGAGCTGTTTTTT
TRBJ2-5	TRBV7-2	NA	NA	CASSLAARWETQYF	TGTGCCAGCAGCTTAGCAGCCCGATGGGAGACCCAGTACTTC
TRBJ2-3	TRBV6-4	TRBD2	NA	CASSDSSGGTDTQYF	TGTGCCAGCAGTGACTCTAGCGGGGGCACAGATACGCAGTATTTT
TRBJ2-1	TRBV28	TRBD2	NA	CASKTSGVSYNEQFF	TGTGCCAGCAAGACTAGCGGGGTGTCCTACAATGAGCAGTTCTTC
TRBJ1-1	TRBV3-1/TRBV3-2	NA	few	CASSLRDTKGEAFF	TGTGCCAGCAGCCTTAGGGACACTAAGGGGGAAGCTTTCTTT
TRBJ2-7	TRBV18	TRBD1	NA	CASSGGQGGQYEQYF	TGTGCCAGCTCAGGGGGACAGGGGGGTCAATACGAGCAGTACTTC
TRBJ1-4	TRBV7-2	TRBD1	NA	CASSPIGQGAPVLFF	TGTGCCAGCAGCCCCATAGGACAGGGGGCTCCAGTACTGTTTTTT
TRBJ1-2	TRBV5-4	TRBD1	NA	CASSTSTGGYGYTF	TGTGCCAGCAGCACATCTACAGGGGGCTACGGCTACACCTTC
TRBJ2-3	TRBV5-6	NA	once	CASSLRLQGSTDTQYF	TGTGCCAGCAGCTTACGATTACAGGGATCAACAGATACGCAGTATTTT
TRBJ1-1	TRBV6-5	NA	once	CASSSLGTEAFF	TGTGCCAGCAGTTCCCTCGGGACTGAAGCTTTCTTT
TRBJ1-5	TRBV7-9	TRBD1	NA	CASSFQGASNQPQHF	TGTGCCAGCAGCTTCCAGGGGGCGAGCAATCAGCCCCAGCATTTT
TRBJ1-6	TRBV9	NA	many	CASSVEANSPLHF	TGTGCCAGCAGCGTAGAAGCTAATTCACCCCTCCACTTT
TRBJ2-3	TRBV10-1	TRBD2	once	CASSRAGGTDTQYF	TGCGCCAGCAGCAGAGCGGGGGGAACAGATACGCAGTATTTT
TRBJ1-1	TRBV18	TRBD1	NA	CASSPGQGRGNIEAFF	TGTGCCAGCTCACCCGGACAGGGAAGGGGGAACATTGAAGCTTTCTTT
TRBJ2-7	TRBV5-1	TRBD1	NA	CASSLGTGGYEQYF	TGCGCCAGCAGCTTGGGGACAGGGGGCTACGAGCAGTACTTC
TRBJ2-1	TRBV5-8	TRBD2	NA	CASSLYLAGDSYNEQFF	TGTGCCAGCAGCTTGTACCTAGCGGGAGACTCCTACAATGAGCAGTTCTTC
TRBJ1-2	TRBV7-2	NA	NA	CASSLQGTNYGYTF	TGTGCCAGCAGCTTACAGGGTACTAACTATGGCTACACCTTC
TRBJ1-1	TRBV6-5	NA	NA	CASVLYTGNTEAFF	TGTGCCAGCGTATTGTACACAGGAAACACTGAAGCTTTCTTT
TRBJ1-5	TRBV28	NA	NA	CASSHRDSNQPQHF	TGTGCCAGCAGTCACAGGGATAGCAATCAGCCCCAGCATTTT
TRBJ2-1	TRBV19	TRBD2	NA	CASSIAGGPGEQFF	TGTGCCAGTAGTATAGCGGGAGGGCCCGGTGAGCAGTTCTTC
TRBJ2-7	TRBV5-1	NA	once	CASSSTGQAYEQYF	TGCGCCAGCAGCTCCACTGGTCAGGCCTACGAGCAGTACTTC
TRBJ1-1	TRBV6-6	NA	NA	CASHSGGPSAFF	TGTGCCAGCCACAGTGGGGGCCCGTCAGCTTTCTTT
TRBJ1-6	TRBV24-1	TRBD1	NA	CATPGQVGSPLHF	TGTGCCACCCCAGGACAGGTAGGCTCACCCCTCCACTTT
TRBJ1-1	TRBV19	NA	once	CASIQGQRMNTEAFF	TGTGCCAGTATCCAGGGGCAGCGCATGAACACTGAAGCTTTCTTT
TRBJ2-4	TRBV6-5	NA	once	CASSPTGHGNIQYF	TGTGCCAGCAGTCCGACAGGTCACGGAAACATTCAGTACTTC
TRBJ1-1	TRBV3-1/TRBV3-2	NA	NA	CASSQALAKAFF	TGTGCCAGCAGCCAAGCTCTAGCAAAAGCTTTCTTT
TRBJ1-2	TRBV29-1	NA	NA	CSVDTGIGTNYGYTF	TGCAGCGTCGACACAGGGATTGGAACTAACTATGGCTACACCTTC
TRBJ2-3	TRBV19	TRBD2	NA	CATGLAGRRGTDTQYF	TGTGCCACGGGACTAGCGGGGCGCCGGGGCACAGATACGCAGTATTTT
TRBJ1-3	TRBV25-1	NA	NA	CASSVTGNTIYF	TGTGCCAGCAGTGTAACAGGAAACACCATATATTTT
TRBJ1-1	TRBV19	NA	NA	CASKGGMNTEAFF	TGTGCCAGTAAGGGGGGGATGAACACTGAAGCTTTCTTT
TRBJ1-1	TRBV3-1/TRBV3-2	NA	NA	CASSLEMNTEAFF	TGTGCCAGCAGCCTTGAGATGAACACTGAAGCTTTCTTT
TRBJ2-2	TRBV19	TRBD1	NA	CASSDGQGRTGELFF	TGTGCCAGTAGTGACGGACAGGGGAGGACCGGGGAGCTGTTTTTT